These T cell receptor beta chains were read from a single sample in a study of cytomegalovirus exposure and HLA in healthy donors. Sequencing used immunoSEQ multiplex PCR; TCRdb keeps in-frame clones, though not all of them. This sample has some 140,000 clones, with roughly 79% found just once. Source material: PBMCs. All receptors come from a man aged 30 to 39 in good health and CMV-seropositive. Both conserved end residues are part of each CDR3. Fields, in order: J gene, D gene, clone size, V gene, CDR3 protein, CDR3 DNA. The D gene is left open where the match is weak. Rows give clone size only sometimes, using once, few, many, or a class for an expanded clone.

TRBJ1-1,-,-,TRBV6-5,CASSYSSGGVGEAFF,TGTGCCAGCAGTTACTCGAGTGGGGGGGTGGGTGAAGCTTTCTTT
TRBJ2-1,-,-,TRBV18,CASSPQGTTSAHEQFF,TGTGCCAGCTCACCCCAGGGTACCACCAGCGCTCATGAGCAGTTCTTC
TRBJ2-3,TRBD2,once,TRBV11-3,CASALSGGATAQYF,TGTGCCAGCGCCTTGAGCGGGGGGGCAACCGCGCAGTATTTT
TRBJ2-7,TRBD2,-,TRBV9,CASSGGGGAYEQYF,TGTGCCAGCAGCGGTGGGGGGGGTGCCTACGAGCAGTACTTC
TRBJ1-4,-,-,TRBV29-1,CSATEGDEKLFF,TGCAGCGCCACAGAGGGGGATGAAAAACTGTTTTTT
TRBJ1-1,-,-,TRBV4-3,CASSSRLNTEAFF,TGCGCCAGCAGTAGCAGATTGAACACTGAAGCTTTCTTT
TRBJ2-2,-,-,TRBV9,CASSVPRDTANTGELFF,TGTGCCAGCAGCGTACCCCGGGACACCGCGAACACCGGGGAGCTGTTTTTT
TRBJ2-3,-,-,TRBV11-2,CASSFLDWDTDTQYF,TGTGCCAGCAGCTTCTTGGACTGGGACACAGATACGCAGTATTTT
TRBJ2-1,-,-,TRBV6-5,CASSRAASYNEQFF,TGTGCCAGCAGTAGAGCGGCTTCCTACAATGAGCAGTTCTTC
TRBJ2-7,-,-,TRBV7-3,CASSLQGGGSEQYF,TGTGCCAGCAGCCTACAGGGGGGGGGCTCCGAGCAGTACTTC
TRBJ2-5,-,-,TRBV7-9,CASSSNTGLETQYF,TGTGCCAGCAGCTCCAACACAGGGTTGGAGACCCAGTACTTC
TRBJ1-1,TRBD1,-,TRBV27,CASRQQGGNTEAFF,TGTGCCAGCAGACAACAGGGGGGGAACACTGAAGCTTTCTTT
TRBJ2-7,-,-,TRBV7-9,CASSGVEGYEQYF,TGTGCCAGCAGCGGGGTTGAGGGCTACGAGCAGTACTTC
TRBJ1-2,TRBD1,-,TRBV19,CATKAGQGGGYTF,TGTGCCACCAAAGCGGGACAGGGAGGTGGCTACACCTTC
TRBJ1-5,TRBD1,-,TRBV7-2,CASSSPGQGSDQPQHF,TGTGCCAGCAGTTCACCGGGACAGGGATCGGATCAGCCCCAGCATTTT
TRBJ1-2,TRBD1,-,TRBV18,CASSGSGTGAKLSGYTF,TGTGCCAGCTCAGGATCCGGGACAGGAGCTAAACTATCTGGCTACACCTTC
TRBJ1-1,-,-,TRBV5-1,CASSLEGHTEAFF,TGCGCCAGCAGCTTAGAGGGCCACACTGAAGCTTTCTTT
TRBJ2-7,TRBD1,few,TRBV7-9,CASSSWDTGGGYEQYF,TGTGCCAGCAGCTCCTGGGATACAGGGGGCGGGTACGAGCAGTACTTC
TRBJ1-4,-,-,TRBV9,CASSTGITNEKLFF,TGTGCCAGCAGCACAGGGATAACTAATGAAAAACTGTTTTTT
TRBJ2-1,-,-,TRBV7-9,CASSSNRVNEQFF,TGTGCCAGCAGCTCTAACAGGGTAAATGAGCAGTTCTTC
TRBJ2-2,TRBD1,-,TRBV7-9,CASSSPGGTGELFF,TGTGCCAGCAGCTCACCAGGGGGCACCGGGGAGCTGTTTTTT
TRBJ2-1,-,many,TRBV19,CASSTDWAPYNEQFF,TGTGCCAGTAGTACGGACTGGGCACCCTACAATGAGCAGTTCTTC
TRBJ2-3,TRBD2,-,TRBV5-3,CARSGRVGTSGRGPDTQYF,TGTGCCAGAAGCGGGAGGGTCGGGACTAGCGGGAGAGGTCCAGATACGCAGTATTTT
TRBJ2-1,TRBD2,-,TRBV2,CASSESGLAGGLYNEQFF,TGTGCCAGCAGTGAATCCGGACTAGCGGGGGGCTTGTACAATGAGCAGTTCTTC
TRBJ2-2,-,-,TRBV7-7,CASSPGYGGELFF,TGTGCCAGCAGCCCGGGGTATGGGGGGGAGCTGTTTTTT
TRBJ1-2,-,few,TRBV18,CASSPWVVEYGYTF,TGTGCCAGCTCACCATGGGTGGTGGAGTATGGCTACACCTTC
TRBJ2-2,TRBD1,-,TRBV5-4,CASSWGQGAVPGELFF,TGTGCCAGCAGCTGGGGACAGGGGGCAGTCCCCGGGGAGCTGTTTTTT
TRBJ2-5,-,-,TRBV5-1,CASSLAGMEETQYF,TGCGCCAGCAGCTTGGCAGGGATGGAGGAGACCCAGTACTTC
TRBJ1-2,-,-,TRBV9,CASSAGSYGYTF,TGTGCCAGCAGCGCCGGTTCCTATGGCTACACCTTC
TRBJ2-7,TRBD1,-,TRBV7-6,CASSLGTGNAHSYYEQYF,TGTGCCAGCAGCTTAGGGACAGGGAACGCCCATTCCTACTACGAGCAGTACTTC
TRBJ2-7,TRBD2,-,TRBV6-7,CASSYSLAGGIYEQYF,TGTGCCAGCAGTTACTCACTAGCGGGAGGAATCTACGAGCAGTACTTC
TRBJ2-7,TRBD1,-,TRBV5-6,CASSWDRDYEQYF,TGTGCCAGCAGCTGGGACAGGGACTACGAGCAGTACTTC
TRBJ1-2,TRBD1,-,TRBV27,CASSRSGQGYGYTF,TGTGCCAGCAGTCGTTCGGGACAGGGCTATGGCTACACCTTC
TRBJ1-6,-,-,TRBV7-2,CASSPRGQTNSPLHF,TGTGCCAGCTCGCCTCGAGGCCAGACCAATTCACCCCTCCACTTT
TRBJ2-1,TRBD2,-,TRBV9,CASSGSGTSGNEQFF,TGTGCCAGCAGCGGATCCGGGACTAGCGGGAATGAGCAGTTCTTC
TRBJ1-2,TRBD1,-,TRBV5-1,CASSLGQGQPTYGYTF,TGCGCCAGCAGCTTGGGGCAGGGACAGCCAACTTATGGCTACACCTTC
TRBJ1-5,-,-,TRBV25-1,CASSEESQPQHF,TGTGCCAGCAGTGAGGAGAGTCAGCCCCAGCATTTT
TRBJ2-1,-,-,TRBV5-1,CASSVVGGGGTGDEQFF,TGCGCCAGCAGCGTAGTAGGAGGGGGCGGAACGGGCGATGAGCAGTTCTTC
TRBJ1-1,-,-,TRBV2,CASSDQGSTEAFF,TGTGCCAGCAGTGACCAGGGGAGCACTGAAGCTTTCTTT
TRBJ2-6,-,once,TRBV2,CAIPSTRSSGANVLTF,TGTGCCATCCCAAGCACTCGGAGCTCTGGGGCCAACGTCCTGACTTTC
TRBJ2-7,TRBD2,-,TRBV5-4,CASSLTSGKILVQYF,TGTGCCAGCAGCTTAACTAGCGGGAAGATCCTGGTGCAGTACTTC
TRBJ2-7,TRBD1,-,TRBV5-1,CASSLGGRLGQGLYEQYF,TGCGCCAGCAGCTTGGGAGGTCGGTTGGGACAGGGGCTCTACGAGCAGTACTTC
TRBJ2-2,-,-,TRBV7-8,CASRRNKGDTGELFF,TGTGCCAGCCGAAGAAACAAAGGGGACACCGGGGAGCTGTTTTTT
TRBJ1-2,-,once,TRBV6-5,CASTSSGGYDGYTF,TGTGCCAGCACCTCAAGTGGGGGGTACGATGGCTACACCTTC
TRBJ2-7,TRBD2,-,TRBV5-1,CASSLAQREGIYEQYF,TGCGCCAGCAGCTTGGCACAGCGGGAGGGCATATACGAGCAGTACTTC
TRBJ2-1,TRBD1,once,TRBV7-6,CASSSRTGGYNEQFF,TGTGCCAGCAGCTCAAGGACAGGGGGGTACAATGAGCAGTTCTTC
TRBJ2-7,TRBD2,-,TRBV7-9,CASSARLADYEQYF,TGTGCCAGCAGCGCCCGACTAGCCGACTACGAGCAGTACTTC
TRBJ2-5,-,-,TRBV29-1,CSAGFQETQYF,TGCAGCGCGGGATTCCAAGAGACCCAGTACTTC
TRBJ1-2,TRBD1,-,TRBV5-4,CASSHPPGTGDSRGYTF,TGTGCCAGCAGCCACCCTCCCGGGACAGGCGACTCTAGGGGCTACACCTTC
TRBJ2-1,TRBD2,-,TRBV27,CASSGVVGGAGEQFF,TGTGCCAGCAGTGGAGTTGTCGGGGGGGCAGGAGAGCAGTTCTTC
TRBJ2-2,-,-,TRBV29-1,CSVGFQGELFF,TGCAGCGTTGGATTCCAGGGGGAGCTGTTTTTT
TRBJ2-5,-,few,TRBV7-9,CATTTKGEETQYF,TGTGCCACCACGACCAAGGGGGAAGAGACCCAGTACTTC
TRBJ2-7,-,-,TRBV30,CAWSGQTEQYF,TGTGCCTGGAGTGGACAGACCGAGCAGTACTTC